This T cell receptor beta chain was profiled in a study of blood T cells in healthy people across ages. Caucasian individuals from Russia who were healthy and aged about 6 to 95 acted as donors. Primed by a sample-barcoded 5' primer and a J-beta primer mix, a second PCR proceeded for roughly 6 to 12 cycles. Using its own MiXCR run on the 5' RACE reads, TCRdb lists one record per CDR3 protein. The sample records 660,000 or so distinct CDR3 sequences, 45% to 65% being singletons. Sequencing was done on a sample of blood. The source is a man in his 60s in good health.

The CDR3 DNA follows: TGCAGTGCTAGGGACAGCGGATTTTACGAGCAGTACTTC. This encodes CSARDSGFYEQYF. V gene TRBV20-1 combines with J gene TRBJ2-7; tentatively, D is TRBD1 (6 bases). CDR1 DFQATT and CDR2 SNEGSKA come from the germline V gene (reference sequence). There are 13 residues in the CDR3. V was pared by 3 bases and J by 4 bases, with 13 bases between.